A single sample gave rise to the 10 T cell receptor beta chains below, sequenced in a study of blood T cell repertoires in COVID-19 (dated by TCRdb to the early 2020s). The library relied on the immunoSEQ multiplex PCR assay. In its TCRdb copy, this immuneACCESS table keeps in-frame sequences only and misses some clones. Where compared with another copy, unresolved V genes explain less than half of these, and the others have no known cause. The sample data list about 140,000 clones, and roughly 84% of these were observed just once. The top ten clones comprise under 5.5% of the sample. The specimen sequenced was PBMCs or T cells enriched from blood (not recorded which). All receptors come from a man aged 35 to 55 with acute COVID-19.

The CDR3 spells CATSRTGVGDTQYF. The CDR3 nucleotides are TGTGCCACCAGTCGGACGGGGGTGGGGGATACGCAGTATTTT. This chain links TRBV24-1 with TRBJ2-3; possibly TRBD2 for D (6 bases). Germline V gene sequence: CDR1 KGHDR, CDR2 SFDVKD. The V end lost 6 bases, the J end lost 6 bases, and 15 bases lay between the germline ends. CDR3 size: 14 residues.

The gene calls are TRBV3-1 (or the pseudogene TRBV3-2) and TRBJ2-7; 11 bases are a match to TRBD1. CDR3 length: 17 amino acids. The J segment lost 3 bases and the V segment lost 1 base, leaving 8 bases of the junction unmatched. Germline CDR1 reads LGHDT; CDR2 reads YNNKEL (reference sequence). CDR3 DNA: TGTGCCAGCAGCCAAGGCCCTCTCGGGACAGGGGGCTACGAGCAGTACTTC. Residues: CASSQGPLGTGGYEQYF.

The CDR3 region is CASSGGRAEGGTDTQYF. Written as DNA, the CDR3 is TGTGCCAGCAGTGGCGGGAGGGCCGAGGGTGGCACAGATACGCAGTATTTT. The chain couples TRBV2 to TRBJ2-3; TRBD2 matches at 9 bases. With V trimmed by 4 bases and J by 1 base, 9 bases remained unmatched. The CDR3 runs to 17 residues. From germline, CDR1 is SNHLY and CDR2 FYNNEI.

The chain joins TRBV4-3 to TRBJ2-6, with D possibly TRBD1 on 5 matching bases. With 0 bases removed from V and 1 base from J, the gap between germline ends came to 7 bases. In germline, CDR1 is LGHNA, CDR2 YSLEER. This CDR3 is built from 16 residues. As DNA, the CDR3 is TGCGCCAGCAGCCAAGATCAGGGATCTGGGGCCAACGTCCTGACTTTC. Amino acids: CASSQDQGSGANVLTF.

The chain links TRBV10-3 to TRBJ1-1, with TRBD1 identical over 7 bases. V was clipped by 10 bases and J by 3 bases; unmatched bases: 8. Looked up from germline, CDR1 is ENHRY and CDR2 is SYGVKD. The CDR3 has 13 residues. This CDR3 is CATEGQRDTEAFF. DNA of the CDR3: TGTGCCACCGAGGGACAGAGGGACACTGAAGCTTTCTTT.

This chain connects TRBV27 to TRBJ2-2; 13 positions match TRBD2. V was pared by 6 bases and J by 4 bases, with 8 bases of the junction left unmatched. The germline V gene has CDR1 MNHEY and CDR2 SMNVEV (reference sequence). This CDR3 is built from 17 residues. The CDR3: CASRGLAGAFRTGELFF. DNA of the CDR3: TGTGCCAGCAGAGGACTAGCGGGAGCGTTTCGCACCGGGGAGCTGTTTTTT.

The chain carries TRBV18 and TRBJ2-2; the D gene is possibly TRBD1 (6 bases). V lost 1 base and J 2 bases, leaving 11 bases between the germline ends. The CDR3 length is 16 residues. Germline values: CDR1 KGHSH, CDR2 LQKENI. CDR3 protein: CASSPRAGVNTGELFF. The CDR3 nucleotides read TGTGCCAGCTCACCACGAGCAGGGGTCAACACCGGGGAGCTGTTTTTT. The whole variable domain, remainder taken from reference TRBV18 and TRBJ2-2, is NAGVMQNPRHLVRRRGQEARLRCSPMKGHSHVYWYRQLPEEGLKFMVYLQKENIIDESGMPKERFSAEFPKEGPSILRIQQVVRGDSAAYFCASSPRAGVNTGELFFGEGSRLTVL.

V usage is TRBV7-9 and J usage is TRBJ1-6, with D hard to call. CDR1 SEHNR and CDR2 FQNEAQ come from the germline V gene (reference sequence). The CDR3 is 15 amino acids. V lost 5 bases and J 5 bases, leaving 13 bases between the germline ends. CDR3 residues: CASSPVSGDNSPLHF. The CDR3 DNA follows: TGTGCCAGCAGCCCTGTTTCCGGGGATAATTCACCCCTCCACTTT.

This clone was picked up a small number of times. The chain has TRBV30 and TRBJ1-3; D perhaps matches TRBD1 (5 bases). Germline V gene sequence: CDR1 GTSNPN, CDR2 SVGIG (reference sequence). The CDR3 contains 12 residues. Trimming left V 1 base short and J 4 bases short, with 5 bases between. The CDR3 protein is CAWSEGGNTIYF. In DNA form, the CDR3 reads TGTGCCTGGAGTGAGGGGGGAAACACCATATATTTT.

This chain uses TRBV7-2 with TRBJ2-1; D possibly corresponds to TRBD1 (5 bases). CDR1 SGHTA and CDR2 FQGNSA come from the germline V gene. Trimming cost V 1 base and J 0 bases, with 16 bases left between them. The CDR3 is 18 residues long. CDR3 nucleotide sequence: TGTGCCAGCAGCTTAGGGTTGGGGCGGTTAAGCTCCTACAATGAGCAGTTCTTC. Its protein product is CASSLGLGRLSSYNEQFF.